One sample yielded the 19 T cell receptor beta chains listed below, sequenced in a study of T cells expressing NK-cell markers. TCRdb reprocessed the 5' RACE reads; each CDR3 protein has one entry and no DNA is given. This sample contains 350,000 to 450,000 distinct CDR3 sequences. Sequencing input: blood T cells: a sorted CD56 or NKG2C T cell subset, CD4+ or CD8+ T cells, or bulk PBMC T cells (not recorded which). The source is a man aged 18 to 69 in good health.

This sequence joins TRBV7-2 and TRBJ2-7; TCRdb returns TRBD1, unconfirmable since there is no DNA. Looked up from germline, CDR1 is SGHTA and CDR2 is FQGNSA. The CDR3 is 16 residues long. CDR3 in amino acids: CASSLASWDRVNEQYF. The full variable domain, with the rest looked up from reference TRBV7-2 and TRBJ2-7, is GAGVSQSPSNKVTEKGKDVELRCDPISGHTALYWYRQSLGQGLEFLIYFQGNSAPDKSGLPSDRFSAERTGGSVSTLTIQRTQQEDSAVYLCASSLASWDRVNEQYFGPGTRLTVT.

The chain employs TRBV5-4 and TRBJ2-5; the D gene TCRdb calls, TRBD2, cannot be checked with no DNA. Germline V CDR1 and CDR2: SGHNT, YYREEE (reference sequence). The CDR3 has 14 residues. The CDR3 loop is CASSRRDSSETQYF.

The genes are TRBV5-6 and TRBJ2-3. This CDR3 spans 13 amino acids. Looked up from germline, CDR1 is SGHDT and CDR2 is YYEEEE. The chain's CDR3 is CATAGRSFDTQYF.

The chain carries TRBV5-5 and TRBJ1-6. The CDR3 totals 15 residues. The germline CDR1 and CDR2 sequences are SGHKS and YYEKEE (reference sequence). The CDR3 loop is CASSVLFGYNSPLHF.

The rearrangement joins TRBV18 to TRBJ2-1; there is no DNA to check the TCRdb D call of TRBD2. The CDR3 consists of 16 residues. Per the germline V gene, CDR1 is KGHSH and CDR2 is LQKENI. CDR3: CASSFTGASGNGEQFF.

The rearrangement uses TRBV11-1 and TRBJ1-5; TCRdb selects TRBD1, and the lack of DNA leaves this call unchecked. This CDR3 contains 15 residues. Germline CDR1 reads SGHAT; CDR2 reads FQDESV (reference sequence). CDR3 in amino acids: CASSLPDRSNQPQHF.

The CDR3 is CASSPRTGNYEQYF. The J gene is TRBJ2-7, the V gene TRBV18; the TRBD1 assignment by TCRdb is unverifiable without DNA. CDR1 and CDR2 (germline): KGHSH, LQKENI. The CDR3 covers 14 residues.

The CDR3 loop is CASSSSARSGETQYF. The V gene is TRBV5-1, the J gene TRBJ2-5. From germline, CDR1 is SGHRS and CDR2 YFSETQ. The CDR3 extends over 15 amino acids.

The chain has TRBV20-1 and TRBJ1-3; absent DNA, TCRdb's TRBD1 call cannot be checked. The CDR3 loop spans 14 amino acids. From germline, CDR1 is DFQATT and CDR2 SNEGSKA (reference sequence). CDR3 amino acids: CSARVETGGNTIYF.

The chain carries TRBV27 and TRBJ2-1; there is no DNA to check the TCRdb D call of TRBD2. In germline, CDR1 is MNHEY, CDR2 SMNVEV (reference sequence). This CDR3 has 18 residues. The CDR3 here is CASSPPQRLAGVGNEQFF.

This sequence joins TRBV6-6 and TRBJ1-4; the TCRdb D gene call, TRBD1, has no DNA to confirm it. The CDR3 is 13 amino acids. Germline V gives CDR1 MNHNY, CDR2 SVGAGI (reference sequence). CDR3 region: CASTSRGNEKLFF.

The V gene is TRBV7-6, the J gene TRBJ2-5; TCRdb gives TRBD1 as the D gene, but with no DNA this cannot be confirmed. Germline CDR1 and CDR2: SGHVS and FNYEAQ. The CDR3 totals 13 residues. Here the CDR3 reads CASSHSRGQTQYF.

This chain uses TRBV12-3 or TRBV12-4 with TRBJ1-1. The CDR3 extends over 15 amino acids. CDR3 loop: CASSPDRKGPYEAFF.

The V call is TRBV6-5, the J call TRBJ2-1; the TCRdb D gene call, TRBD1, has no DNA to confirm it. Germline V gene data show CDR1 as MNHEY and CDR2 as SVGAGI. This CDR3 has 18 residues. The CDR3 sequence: CASSYSVGALSSYNEQFF.

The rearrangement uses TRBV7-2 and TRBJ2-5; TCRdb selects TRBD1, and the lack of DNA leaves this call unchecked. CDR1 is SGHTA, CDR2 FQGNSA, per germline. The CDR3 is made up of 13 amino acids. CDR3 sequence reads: CASSSPGRETQYF. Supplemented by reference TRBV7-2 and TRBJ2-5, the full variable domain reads GAGVSQSPSNKVTEKGKDVELRCDPISGHTALYWYRQSLGQGLEFLIYFQGNSAPDKSGLPSDRFSAERTGGSVSTLTIQRTQQEDSAVYLCASSSPGRETQYFGPGTRLLVL.

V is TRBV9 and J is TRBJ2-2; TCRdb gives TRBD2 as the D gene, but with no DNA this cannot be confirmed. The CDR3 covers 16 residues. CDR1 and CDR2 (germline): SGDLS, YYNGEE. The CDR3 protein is CASSVVGGGLTGELFF.

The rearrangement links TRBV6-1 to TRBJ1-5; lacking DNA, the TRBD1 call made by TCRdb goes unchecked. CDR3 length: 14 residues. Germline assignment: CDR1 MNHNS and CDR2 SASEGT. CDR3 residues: CASMEGARNQPQHF.

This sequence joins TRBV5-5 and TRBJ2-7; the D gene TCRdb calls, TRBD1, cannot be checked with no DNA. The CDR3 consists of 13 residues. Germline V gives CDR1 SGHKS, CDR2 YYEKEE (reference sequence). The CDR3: CASSLGQGIEQYF.

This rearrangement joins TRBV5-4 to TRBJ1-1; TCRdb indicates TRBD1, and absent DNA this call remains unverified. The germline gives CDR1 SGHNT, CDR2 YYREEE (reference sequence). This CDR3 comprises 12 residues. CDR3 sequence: CASSVIRGTAFF.